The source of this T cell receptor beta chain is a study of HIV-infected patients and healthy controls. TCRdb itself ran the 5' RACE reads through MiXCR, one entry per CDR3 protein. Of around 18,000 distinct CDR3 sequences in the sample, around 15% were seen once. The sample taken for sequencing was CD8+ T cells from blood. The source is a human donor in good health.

CDR3 bases: TGTGCCAGCAGCACAGCGGGAGGGCGCTCCAATGAGCAGTTCTTC. Translation: CASSTAGGRSNEQFF. J is TRBJ2-1 and V is TRBV13; 10 nucleotides line up with TRBD2. CDR3 length equals 15 residues. Germline loops: CDR1 PRHDT, CDR2 FYEKMQ (reference sequence). Unmatched junction bases numbered 7, after V lost 5 bases and J lost 6 bases.